This is a list of T cell receptor beta chains from one sample in a study of STAT5B mutations in CD4+ large granular lymphocyte leukemia. Some clones are missing from TCRdb's copy, which holds only in-frame ones; the method was immunoSEQ multiplex PCR. This table holds tens of thousands of clones, 72% found once. The specimen was CD4+ T cells from blood buffy coats. These receptors were collected from a human donor in good health. CDR3s include the opening cysteine and the closing phenylalanine or tryptophan. Each record gives: V gene, clone size, D gene, J gene, CDR3 DNA, CDR3 protein. The D gene is left open where the match is weak. Size is stated for part of the rows, as once, few or many counts, or as a class when the clone is expanded.

>TRBV18|few|TRBD1|TRBJ1-5
TGTGCCAGCTCCCGGACAGGCCACAATCAGCCCCAGCATTTT
CASSRTGHNQPQHF
>TRBV6-1|once|.|TRBJ2-1
TGTGCCAGCGGGCTGGGTCAGTACAATGAGCAGTTCTTC
CASGLGQYNEQFF
>TRBV30|.|.|TRBJ1-1
TGTGCCTGGACGAGGCTCCCCCAGAACACTGAAGCTTTCTTT
CAWTRLPQNTEAFF
>TRBV5-1|.|.|TRBJ2-2
TGCGCCAGCAGCTTGGGGGGCAACTCGAACACCGGGGAGCTGTTTTTT
CASSLGGNSNTGELFF
>TRBV2|.|.|TRBJ2-7
TGTGCCAGCAGGGAGGGTTCCTACGAGCAGTACTTC
CASREGSYEQYF
>TRBV4-1|few|TRBD1|TRBJ1-1
TGCGCCAGCAGCCAAGGTGGGGGAGACAGGGAACCGAACACTGAAGCTTTCTTT
CASSQGGGDREPNTEAFF
>TRBV7-3|.|.|TRBJ2-2
TGTGCCAGCAGCTTAGAGGGCACAGGGATCGGGGAGCTGTTTTTT
CASSLEGTGIGELFF
>TRBV4-1|.|.|TRBJ2-3
TGCGCCAGCAGCCCCGACTTTAGCGCCCTTACGCAGTATTTT
CASSPDFSALTQYF
>TRBV10-3|few|.|TRBJ2-7
TGTGCCATCAGTGAGGGGACGACATACGAGCAGTACTTC
CAISEGTTYEQYF
>TRBV6-5|.|TRBD1|TRBJ2-2
TGTGCCAGCAGGGAACAGGGGGTGAACACCGGGGAGCTGTTTTTT
CASREQGVNTGELFF
>TRBV18|.|TRBD1|TRBJ1-1
TGTGCCAGCTCACTCGGACAGGGTGGTACTGAAGCTTTCTTT
CASSLGQGGTEAFF
>TRBV27|.|.|TRBJ1-5
TGTGCCAGCAGTTTATGGGCGGGGTATGGAAAAAGCAATCAGCCCCAGCATTTT
CASSLWAGYGKSNQPQHF
>TRBV7-2|.|TRBD2|TRBJ2-1
TGTGCCAGCAGCTTCTGGAGCTTGGCGGGGGAGGCTGAGCAGTTCTTC
CASSFWSLAGEAEQFF
>TRBV11-2|.|TRBD1|TRBJ1-4
TGTGCCAGCAGCTTAGCTACAGGGGTTAGGGGAATGGAAAAACTGTTTTTT
CASSLATGVRGMEKLFF
>TRBV19|few|.|TRBJ2-7
TGTGCCAGTAGCTGGGGGTCCTACTACGAGCAGTACTTC
CASSWGSYYEQYF
>TRBV7-2|.|.|TRBJ2-7
TGTGCCAGCAGCCCGAGGGATGGCAGGGGGGGGTACTTC
CASSPRDGRGGYF
>TRBV27|.|TRBD2|TRBJ2-1
TGTGCCAGCAGTTACCTAGCGGGAGGATACAATGAGCAGTTCTTC
CASSYLAGGYNEQFF
>TRBV7-2|.|.|TRBJ1-2
TGTGCCAGCAGCTTAGCGCCGGGGGACGATGGCTACACCTTC
CASSLAPGDDGYTF
>TRBV5-1|.|TRBD1|TRBJ1-2
TGCGCCAGCAGAGGGACAGGGGATGGCTACACCTTC
CASRGTGDGYTF
>TRBV7-2|.|.|TRBJ2-7
TGTGCCAGCAGCTTTGCCGGGACCCGCTCCTACGAGCAGTACTTC
CASSFAGTRSYEQYF
>TRBV7-3|.|TRBD2|TRBJ2-7
TGTGCCAGCAGCCCGAATATAGCGGGGGGGCTCTACGAGCAGTACTTC
CASSPNIAGGLYEQYF
>TRBV6-1|.|.|TRBJ2-5
TGTGCCAGCAGTGAAGCGCACAACAGGGCAACGGAGACCCAGTACTTC
CASSEAHNRATETQYF
>TRBV7-2|.|.|TRBJ2-7
TGTGCCAGCAGCTTATATTTCGGACTCCGCTACGAGCAGTACTTC
CASSLYFGLRYEQYF
>TRBV5-6|few|.|TRBJ2-7
TGTGCCAGCAGCTTGTTGTCGGGGTACGAGCAGTACTTC
CASSLLSGYEQYF
>TRBV19|.|.|TRBJ1-5
TGTGCCAGCACCCTAACAATGAGCAATCAGCCCCAGCATTTT
CASTLTMSNQPQHF
>TRBV6-5|.|TRBD1|TRBJ1-2
TGTGCCAGCAGCGCGCCCGGGACAGGGATCTACACCTTC
CASSAPGTGIYTF
>TRBV6-1|.|TRBD2|TRBJ2-7
TGTGCCAGCAGGGGAGCGGGGGAAAGGGTCGAGCAGTACTTC
CASRGAGERVEQYF
>TRBV7-2|.|.|TRBJ1-6
TGTGCCAGCAGCTTTGGGGTTTCACCCCTCCACTTT
CASSFGVSPLHF
>TRBV6-1|.|.|TRBJ1-2
TGTGCCAGCACTGCCGGACAGACTACTCATGGCTACACCTTC
CASTAGQTTHGYTF
>TRBV11-3|.|.|TRBJ2-2
TGTGCCAGCAGCTCGATTAAAGACACCGGGGAGCTGTTTTTT
CASSSIKDTGELFF
>TRBV19|.|TRBD1|TRBJ1-4
TGTGCCAGTAGTGCGCAGGGGGGCACTAATGAAAAACTGTTTTTT
CASSAQGGTNEKLFF
>TRBV15|few|.|TRBJ1-1
TGTGCCACCAGCAGAGTCAAGGGATGGGCTGAAGCTTTCTTT
CATSRVKGWAEAFF
>TRBV28|.|TRBD1|TRBJ2-7
TGTGCCAGCAGTACCCCCGGGACAGGACTCTACGAGCAGTACTTC
CASSTPGTGLYEQYF
>TRBV18|.|.|TRBJ1-3
TGTGCCAGCTCACCACTCGCCGCGGGGGATCCTGGAAACACCATATATTTT
CASSPLAAGDPGNTIYF
>TRBV30|.|.|TRBJ1-2
TGTGCCTGGAATTTGGGAGGATCCTATGGCTACACCTTC
CAWNLGGSYGYTF
>TRBV2|.|TRBD2|TRBJ2-1
TGTGCCAGCAGTGACCGTGGGCTAGCGGGGGACAATGAGCAGTTCTTC
CASSDRGLAGDNEQFF
>TRBV9|few|.|TRBJ1-1
TGTGCCAGCAGCGTGAGGACTAACACTGAAGCTTTCTTT
CASSVRTNTEAFF
>TRBV4-1|few|.|TRBJ1-4
TGCGCCAGCAGCCAAGTGAAAAGTGCAACTAATGAAAAACTGTTTTTT
CASSQVKSATNEKLFF
>TRBV27|.|.|TRBJ2-1
TGTGCCAGCAGTTTTTCAGGGGGGGTCCACAATGAGCAGTTCTTC
CASSFSGGVHNEQFF
>TRBV27|.|.|TRBJ1-5
TGTGCCAGCAGGAGCGGCACCAAGTTCAATCAGCCCCAGCATTTT
CASRSGTKFNQPQHF
>TRBV7-2|.|.|TRBJ2-7
TGTGCCAGCAGCTTATCTGTGTACGAGCAGTACTTC
CASSLSVYEQYF
>TRBV7-9|.|TRBD1|TRBJ1-1
TGTGCCAGCAGCGAGACAGGGCGGACAGCTTTCTTT
CASSETGRTAFF
>TRBV5-4|.|.|TRBJ2-2
TGTGCCAGCAGCTTGCCCCGGACAGCGAACACCGGGGAGCTGTTTTTT
CASSLPRTANTGELFF
>TRBV18|.|TRBD2|TRBJ2-7
TGTGCCAGCTCTCCCCGTAGCGGGGGAAACTCCTACGAGCAGTACTTC
CASSPRSGGNSYEQYF